This T cell receptor beta chain was profiled in a study of T cell clonality in common variable immunodeficiency. The CDR3 consists of 13 residues. V was shortened by 8 bases and J by 10 bases, with 15 bases between the two germline ends. From germline, CDR1 is SEHNR and CDR2 FQNEAQ (reference sequence). Comment on this clone: Coverage ceases 3 residues before the CDR3 finishes, and the germline J gene fills in the end.

Equal genomic DNA amounts from CVID and control samples were sequenced. TCRdb's table, derived via immunoSEQ multiplex PCR, lists solely in-frame clones and lacks some. The sample shows tens of thousands of clones, none of them appearing just once. The source of this sequence is a person between 18 and 75 years old in good health. The chain uses TRBV7-9 and TRBJ1-6, with D tentatively TRBD1 (5 bases). The sample was peripheral blood mononuclear cells. CDR3: CASGSWDSSPLHF. The covered CDR3 bases are TGTGCCAGCGGCTCCTGGGACTCCTCACCC.